This T cell receptor beta chain was profiled in a study of T cells in Graves' hyperthyroidism and ophthalmopathy. The source material, RNA transcripts, was used to amplify TCR beta CDR3 regions. In the first-round RT-PCR of the TCR CDR3, the HTBI primer set was used. TCRdb analysed the multiplex PCR reads with MiXCR anew, one entry per CDR3 protein. The repertoire consists of 20,000 to 30,000 distinct CDR3 sequences, with under 55% occurring once and the leading ten covering around 23%. This clonotype was recorded many times. Trimming took off 3 bases at V and 6 bases at J, with 15 bases between the two ends. This CDR3 comprises 15 residues. CDR1 and CDR2 from the germline V gene are SGHAT and FQNNGV.

The TCR comes from a woman in her forties with Graves' hyperthyroidism that later progressed to Graves' ophthalmopathy. The rearrangement uses TRBV11-2 and TRBJ1-3; D ambiguous. Sequencing used blood. CDR3 protein: CASSFGAGQENTIYF. In DNA, the CDR3 is TGTGCCAGCAGCTTCGGTGCAGGCCAGGAAAACACCATATATTTT.